One sample yielded the 16 T cell receptor beta chains listed below, sequenced in a study of T cells in localized non-small cell lung cancer. Assay: immunoSEQ multiplex PCR; the TCRdb copy retains only in-frame clones and omits some. The sample lists about 52,000 clones, around 90% occurring once. The material was PBMCs, obtained before any cancer treatment. These receptors were collected from a female donor with stage II lung adenocarcinoma.

This chain uses TRBV7-9 with TRBJ1-3, with TRBD1 identical over 8 bases. This CDR3 region has 14 residues. Germline CDR1 is SEHNR and CDR2 is FQNEAQ (reference sequence). V lost 5 bases to trimming and J lost 4 bases; unmatched junction nucleotides: 4. The CDR3 nucleotides read TGTGCCAGCAGCCCAGGGGGCTTCGGAAACACCATATATTTT. Translated: CASSPGGFGNTIYF.

In its sample, this clone was seen once. The chain is built from TRBV5-1 and TRBJ2-7, with a tentative D call TRBD2 (5 bases). The CDR3 sequence is 16 residues long. Trimming removed 4 bases from V and 4 bases from J, with 21 bases in between. The germline CDR1 and CDR2 sequences are SGHRS and YFSETQ. The CDR3 reads CASSHPRGQQMYEQYF. The CDR3 DNA sequence: TGCGCCAGCAGCCACCCACGAGGGCAGCAGATGTACGAGCAGTACTTC.

The chain employs TRBV27 and TRBJ2-7; TRBD1 might be the D (5 bases). Germline CDR1 MNHEY, CDR2 SMNVEV (reference sequence). The V gene lost 6 bases and the J gene lost 3 bases, with 12 bases spanning the gap. This CDR3 region has 13 residues. The DNA of the CDR3 is TGTGCCAGCAGCCCCGACAGCGACTACGAGCAGTACTTC. This gives the protein CASSPDSDYEQYF.

The V call is TRBV6-1, the J call TRBJ1-1, with 7 bases lining up with TRBD1. CDR3 length: 13 amino acids. The trim removed 6 bases at V and 11 bases at J, leaving 12 bases unmatched. Per germline, CDR1 MNHNS and CDR2 SASEGT. CDR3 in DNA: TGTGCCAGCAGCCGGGGACAGACCACTGGGGCTTTCTTT. It codes for CASSRGQTTGAFF.

This chain uses TRBV6-5 with TRBJ1-1; D is uncertain. Germline CDR1 MNHEY, CDR2 SVGAGI. The germline V and J ends were trimmed by 0 bases and 4 bases, with 9 bases remaining between them. The CDR3 spans 14 residues. CDR3 sequence reads: CASSYSRAFTEAFF. CDR3 sequence (DNA): TGTGCCAGCAGTTACTCGCGGGCTTTCACTGAAGCTTTCTTT.

The V call is TRBV11-1, the J call TRBJ2-3, with TRBD1 as a possible D gene (6 bases). V was pared by 7 bases and J by 2 bases, with 13 bases between. The germline CDR1 and CDR2 sequences are SGHAT and FQDESV (reference sequence). The CDR3 extends over 14 amino acids. The CDR3 region is CASTADRLTDTQYF. The CDR3 DNA follows: TGTGCCAGCACCGCCGACAGGCTCACAGATACGCAGTATTTT. The variable domain in full, with the rest retrieved from reference TRBV11-1 and TRBJ2-3, is EAEVAQSPRYKITEKSQAVAFWCDPISGHATLYWYRQILGQGPELLVQFQDESVVDDSQLPKDRFSAERLKGVDSTLKIQPAELGDSAMYLCASTADRLTDTQYFGPGTRLTVL.

This clone was observed once. The chain is built from TRBV5-1 and TRBJ2-5; D is perhaps TRBD2 (6 bases). Germline V CDR1 and CDR2: SGHRS, YFSETQ. V shed 2 bases and J shed 2 bases, with 10 bases lying between them. The CDR3 covers 14 residues. Here the CDR3 reads CASSFGGKQETQYF. CDR3 sequence (DNA): TGCGCCAGCAGCTTCGGCGGGAAACAAGAGACCCAGTACTTC.

This chain joins TRBV13 and TRBJ2-3, with D possibly matching TRBD2 (7 bases). Trimming shortened V by 2 bases and J by 2 bases, and 14 bases separated the two germline ends. CDR3 length equals 16 residues. The germline CDR1 and CDR2 sequences are PRHDT and FYEKMQ (reference sequence). This CDR3 is CASSLPRGPPTDTQYF. The CDR3, as DNA: TGTGCCAGCAGCTTACCGCGGGGGCCCCCCACAGATACGCAGTATTTT.

The chain links TRBV29-1 to TRBJ2-3; the match to TRBD2 covers 9 bases. The ends lost 8 bases at V and 6 bases at J; junction bases unmatched: 9. Germline CDR1 reads SQVTM; CDR2 reads ANQGSEA. The CDR3 totals 13 residues. Here the CDR3 reads CSLNGGGADTQYF. The CDR3 region has the DNA TGCAGCCTGAATGGCGGGGGGGCTGATACGCAGTATTTT.

The chain carries TRBV7-8 and TRBJ2-3, with D maybe TRBD2 (7 bases). Germline CDR1 and CDR2: SGHVS and FQNEAQ. The CDR3 runs to 16 residues. V gave up 2 bases and J gave up 2 bases, with 14 bases separating them. DNA for the CDR3: TGTGCCAGCAGCTTACTGGGGGGGGGCTACACAGATACGCAGTATTTT. Translation: CASSLLGGGYTDTQYF.

The J gene is TRBJ1-2, the V gene TRBV5-1, with D unresolved. In germline, CDR1 is SGHRS, CDR2 YFSETQ. V lost 7 bases and J lost 3, with 13 bases in between. This CDR3 has 13 amino acids. The CDR3 loop is CASALHSDYGYTF. CDR3 DNA sequence: TGCGCCAGCGCACTACACAGTGACTATGGCTACACCTTC. The whole variable domain, remainder taken from reference TRBV5-1 and TRBJ1-2, is KAGVTQTPRYLIKTRGQQVTLSCSPISGHRSVSWYQQTPGQGLQFLFEYFSETQRNKGNFPGRFSGRQFSNSRSEMNVSTLELGDSALYLCASALHSDYGYTFGSGTRLTVV.

The chain couples TRBV4-1 to TRBJ2-1; 10 bases agree with TRBD2. The trim removed 3 bases at V and 9 bases at J, leaving 8 bases unmatched. The CDR3 has 15 amino acids. Germline loops: CDR1 MGHRA, CDR2 YSYEKL. This chain's CDR3 is CASSQGPLAGVEQFF. CDR3 DNA: TGCGCCAGCAGCCAGGGACCGCTAGCGGGGGTTGAGCAGTTCTTC.

The chain carries TRBV6-1 and TRBJ2-2; tentative D call: TRBD1 (6 bases). V lost 6 bases and J lost 0, with 11 bases in between. CDR1 and CDR2 from the germline V gene are MNHNS and SASEGT. The CDR3 totals 15 residues. CDR3 protein: CASRSTGANTGELFF. As DNA, the CDR3 is TGTGCCAGCAGGTCGACAGGCGCGAACACCGGGGAGCTGTTTTTT.

This chain connects TRBV18 to TRBJ1-6; TRBD1 is a possible D gene (5 bases). The CDR3 covers 13 residues. Per germline, CDR1 KGHSH and CDR2 LQKENI. V was cut by 1 base and J by 11 bases, with 9 bases left in between. The CDR3 loop is CASSPQGNPPLHF. The CDR3 nucleotides read TGTGCCAGCTCACCACAGGGGAATCCACCCCTCCACTTT.

The rearrangement uses TRBV7-9 and TRBJ1-1; D is undetermined. Germline loops: CDR1 SEHNR, CDR2 FQNEAQ (reference sequence). The CDR3 totals 14 residues. Trimming stripped 0 bases from V and 4 bases from J, with 9 bases between. The CDR3: CASSLAREGTEAFF. CDR3 sequence (DNA): TGTGCCAGCAGCTTAGCAAGGGAGGGCACTGAAGCTTTCTTT.

The genes are TRBV4-2 and TRBJ1-2; D unresolved. V shed 0 bases and J shed 2 bases, with 13 bases lying between them. CDR1 and CDR2 from the germline V gene are LGHNA and YNFKEQ. The CDR3 is 16 amino acids. CDR3 residues: CASSQEWGSGNYGYTF. Written as DNA, the CDR3 is TGTGCCAGCAGCCAAGAGTGGGGTTCCGGCAACTATGGCTACACCTTC.